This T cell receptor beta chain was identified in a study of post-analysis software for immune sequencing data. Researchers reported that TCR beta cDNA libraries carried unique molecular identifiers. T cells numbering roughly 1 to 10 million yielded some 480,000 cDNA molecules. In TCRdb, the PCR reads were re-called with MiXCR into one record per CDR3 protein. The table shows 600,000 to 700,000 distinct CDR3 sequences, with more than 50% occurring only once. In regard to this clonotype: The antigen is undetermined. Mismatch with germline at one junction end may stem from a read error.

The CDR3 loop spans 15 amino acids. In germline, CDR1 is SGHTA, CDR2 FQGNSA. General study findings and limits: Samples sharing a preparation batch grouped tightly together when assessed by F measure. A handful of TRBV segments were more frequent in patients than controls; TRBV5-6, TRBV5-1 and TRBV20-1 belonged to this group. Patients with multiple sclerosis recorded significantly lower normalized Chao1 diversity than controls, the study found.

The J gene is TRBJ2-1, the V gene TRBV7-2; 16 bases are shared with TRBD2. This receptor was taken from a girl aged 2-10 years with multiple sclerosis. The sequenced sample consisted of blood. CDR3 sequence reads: CVSSPGLAGGREQFF. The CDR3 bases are TGTGTCAGCAGCCCGGGACTAGCGGGGGGGCGTGAGCAGTTCTTC.